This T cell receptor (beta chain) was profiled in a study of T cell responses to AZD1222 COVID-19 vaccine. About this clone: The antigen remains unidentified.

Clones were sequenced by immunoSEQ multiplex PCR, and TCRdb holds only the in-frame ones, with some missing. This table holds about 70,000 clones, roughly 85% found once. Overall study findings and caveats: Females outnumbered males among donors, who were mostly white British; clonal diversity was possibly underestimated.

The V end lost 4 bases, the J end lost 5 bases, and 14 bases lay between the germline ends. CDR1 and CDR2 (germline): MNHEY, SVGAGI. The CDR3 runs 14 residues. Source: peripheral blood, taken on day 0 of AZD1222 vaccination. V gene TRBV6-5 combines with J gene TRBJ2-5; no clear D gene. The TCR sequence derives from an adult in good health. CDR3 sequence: CASSSRPLAETQYF. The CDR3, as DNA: TGTGCCAGCAGTTCCCGACCCCTCGCGGAGACCCAGTACTTC.